The 6 T cell receptor beta chains given below trace back to one sample, sequenced in a study of CD8+CD57+ T cells in acquired aplastic anemia. Patients sequenced had flow cytometry evidence of CD8+CD57+ cell expansion. Researchers used genomic DNA as the template to profile TCR beta VDJ and CDR3. Each CDR3 protein gets one entry after TCRdb re-called the reads with MiXCR. The sample yields 150,000 to 200,000 distinct CDR3 sequences, about 60% seen once. Sequenced: sorted CD4+, CD8+, or CD8+CD57+ T cells (not recorded which) from PBMCs. These receptors came from a human donor with aplastic anemia.

This clonotype came up many times. The V and J genes are TRBV19 and TRBJ1-5; weak D call: TRBD1 (5 bases). Per germline, CDR1 LNHDA and CDR2 SQIVND (reference sequence). V was trimmed by 1 base and J by 4 bases, leaving 11 bases between them. There are 15 residues in the CDR3. The CDR3 DNA reads as TGTGCCAGTAGTATAGGCAGAGGGGCAAATCAGCCCCAGCATTTT. Its protein is CASSIGRGANQPQHF.

This chain joins TRBV20-1 and TRBJ2-3, with D uncertain. V dropped 3 bases and J dropped 2 bases, with 12 bases sitting between them. Germline CDR1 reads DFQATT; CDR2 reads SNEGSKA (reference sequence). The length of the CDR3 is 14 residues. The DNA for the CDR3 is TGCAGTGCTAGTCGTAAGCTAGTCACAGATACGCAGTATTTT. This gives the protein CSASRKLVTDTQYF.

The J gene is TRBJ2-1, the V gene TRBV10-1; 7 bases are shared with TRBD2. V gave up 0 bases and J gave up 8 bases; unmatched junction bases: 7. Per germline, CDR1 WNHNN and CDR2 SYGVQD (reference sequence). The CDR3 has 15 residues. The CDR3 DNA sequence: TGCGCCAGCAGTGAGTCGGAAGCGGGAAGTTATGAGCAGTTCTTC. The encoded protein is CASSESEAGSYEQFF.

The table lists this clonotype with a count of one. The chain combines TRBV20-1 with TRBJ2-5; no clear D. CDR1 and CDR2 from the germline V gene are DFQATT and SNEGSKA (reference sequence). The V and J ends lost 2 bases and 5 bases respectively, with 6 bases between them. This CDR3 is 11 amino acids long. This CDR3 is CSARTVETQYF. The CDR3 DNA follows: TGCAGTGCTAGAACTGTTGAGACCCAGTACTTC.

The chain carries TRBV7-9 and TRBJ2-2, with 8 bases that match TRBD1. This CDR3 spans 12 amino acids. Trimming cost V 11 bases and J 5 bases; bases outside gene matches: 4. Germline assignment: CDR1 SEHNR and CDR2 FQNEAQ (reference sequence). The DNA for the CDR3 is TGTGCCCACAGGGGGGTTACCGGGGAGCTGTTTTTT. Protein sequence: CAHRGVTGELFF.

This clonotype was counted a single time. The rearrangement joins TRBV9 to TRBJ2-4; a weak D match, TRBD2 (6 bases). Trimming took 7 bases from V and 0 from J, leaving 11 bases between them. Germline CDR1 is SGDLS and CDR2 is YYNGEE. The length of the CDR3 is 14 residues. CDR3 protein: CASSEGPAKNIQYF. As DNA, the CDR3 is TGTGCCAGCTCGGAGGGACCAGCCAAAAACATTCAGTACTTC.